This record covers a single T cell receptor (beta chain). Employing constant-segment primers, 5'RACE generated TCR alpha and TCR beta cDNA libraries bearing sample barcodes and UMIs. TCRdb redid the calling of the 5' RACE reads with MiXCR, one entry per CDR3 protein. The sample includes under 400,000 distinct CDR3 sequences, 25% to 30% of them seen just once. This record belongs to a study of T-cell memory formation after mild COVID-19. The clonotype originates from an adult woman who had mild COVID-19 (a few samples of this study predate the infection). Cell type and time point are not known. The specimen was PBMCs or a T cell subset sorted from them (not recorded which).

The CDR3 region has the DNA TGCGCCAGCAGCTTGGGTGGAGGAGCTGAAGCTTTCTTT. Translated: CASSLGGGAEAFF. The genes are TRBV5-1 and TRBJ1-1, with D uncertain. The germline V gene has CDR1 SGHRS and CDR2 YFSETQ. The CDR3 is 13 amino acids. Trimming stripped 0 bases from V and 6 bases from J, with 9 bases between.